This is a list of T cell receptor beta chains from one sample in a study of radiotherapy plus CTLA-4 blockade in lung cancer. Assay used: immunoSEQ multiplex PCR; TCRdb lists only in-frame clones, some missing. The sample yields tens of thousands of clones, less than 85% seen once. Here the sequenced sample was peripheral blood, taken from a patient treated with radiotherapy plus ipilimumab. All receptors come from a human donor with non-small cell lung cancer who had stable disease on radiotherapy plus ipilimumab. The CDR3 runs from the conserved cysteine through the conserved F or W. D genes are given only for firm matches. Size tells how often a clone was seen (once, few, many) or the class of an expanded clone, and some rows leave it out.

abundance	d_gene	v_gene	j_gene	CDR3nt	CDR3aa
NA	TRBD1	TRBV10-3	TRBJ1-2	TGTGCCATCAGCTCGACAGGGGAGGTCCGCTATGGCTACACCTTC	CAISSTGEVRYGYTF
NA	NA	TRBV9	TRBJ1-1	TGTGCCAGCAGCGTAGGTGGGGCTGAAGCTTTCTTT	CASSVGGAEAFF
NA	TRBD1	TRBV9	TRBJ2-7	TGTGCCAGCAGCCGGACAGGGGAACCTTCCTACGAGCAGTACTTC	CASSRTGEPSYEQYF
once	NA	TRBV6-6	TRBJ1-2	TGTGCCAGCAGTTACCCCAGTTATGGCTACACCTTC	CASSYPSYGYTF
few	TRBD1	TRBV28	TRBJ1-5	TGTGCCAGCAGCCAATCTGGACAGGGCAATCAGCCCCAGCATTTT	CASSQSGQGNQPQHF
medium-sized	NA	TRBV6-1	TRBJ2-7	TGTGCCAGCAGTGATAGAGACCAGACTTACGAGCAGTACTTC	CASSDRDQTYEQYF
NA	TRBD1	TRBV6-5	TRBJ1-2	TGTGCCAGCAGGCTCGGGACAGGGGGAGGCTACACCTTC	CASRLGTGGGYTF
few	TRBD1	TRBV18	TRBJ1-1	TGTGCCAGCTCGTCAAAAACCGGGACAGCACAGGCACCAGCTTTCTTT	CASSSKTGTAQAPAFF
NA	TRBD1	TRBV5-6	TRBJ1-5	TGTGCCAGCAGCTTCGGACAGGGGAACAATCAGCCCCAGCATTTT	CASSFGQGNNQPQHF
NA	TRBD2	TRBV14	TRBJ2-5	TGTGCCAGCAGCCGAACGGGGACTAAAGAGACCCAGTACTTC	CASSRTGTKETQYF
NA	NA	TRBV6-1	TRBJ1-1	TGTGCCAGCAGTTTAACGACAGGGAACACTGAAGCTTTCTTT	CASSLTTGNTEAFF
NA	NA	TRBV20-1	TRBJ2-7	TGCAGTGGGGGGGAAGTGGGCGAGCAGTACTTC	CSGGEVGEQYF
NA	NA	TRBV27	TRBJ1-1	TGTGCCAGCACCTCCGGCCCGCTGAACACTGAAGCTTTCTTT	CASTSGPLNTEAFF
NA	NA	TRBV9	TRBJ1-1	TGTGCCAGCAGCCCCCAACCGGGACGGGGGAACACTGAAGCTTTCTTT	CASSPQPGRGNTEAFF
NA	TRBD1	TRBV5-1	TRBJ2-7	TGCGCCAGCAGCCCACCCGGACAGGGAGGCGAGCAGTACTTC	CASSPPGQGGEQYF
NA	NA	TRBV6-1	TRBJ1-1	TGTGCCAGCAGCCAAATTGACACTGAAGCTTTCTTT	CASSQIDTEAFF
NA	NA	TRBV19	TRBJ1-6	TGTGCCAGTAGTCAAAATTCACCCCTCCACTTT	CASSQNSPLHF
NA	TRBD2	TRBV30	TRBJ2-3	TGTGCCTGGAAGCGGACTAGCGGGGGGGCAGATACGCAGTATTTT	CAWKRTSGGADTQYF